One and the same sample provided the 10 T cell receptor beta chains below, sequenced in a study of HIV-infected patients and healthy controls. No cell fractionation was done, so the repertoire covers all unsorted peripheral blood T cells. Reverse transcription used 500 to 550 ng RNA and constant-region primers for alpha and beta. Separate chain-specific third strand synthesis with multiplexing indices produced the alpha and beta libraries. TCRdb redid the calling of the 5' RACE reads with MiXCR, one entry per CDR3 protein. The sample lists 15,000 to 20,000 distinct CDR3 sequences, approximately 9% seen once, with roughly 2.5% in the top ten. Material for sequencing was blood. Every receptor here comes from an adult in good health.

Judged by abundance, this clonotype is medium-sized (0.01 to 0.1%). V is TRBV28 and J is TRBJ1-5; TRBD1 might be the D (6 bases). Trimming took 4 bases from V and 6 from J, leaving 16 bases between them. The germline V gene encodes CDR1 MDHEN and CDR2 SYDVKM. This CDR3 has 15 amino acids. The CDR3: CASSSKREGVQPQHF. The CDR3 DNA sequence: TGTGCCAGCAGTTCCAAAAGGGAGGGGGTTCAGCCCCAGCATTTT.

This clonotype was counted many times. In nucleotides, the CDR3 is TGTGCCAGCAGGGGCGGACGGTTGAACACTGAAGCTTTCTTT. This codes for CASRGGRLNTEAFF. The V call is TRBV2, the J call TRBJ1-1; unclear D gene. The CDR3 covers 14 residues. CDR1 and CDR2 from the germline V gene are SNHLY and FYNNEI. Trimming removed 6 bases from V and 0 bases from J, with 11 bases in between. The variable domain in full, with the rest retrieved from reference TRBV2 and TRBJ1-1, is EPEVTQTPSHQVTQMGQEVILRCVPISNHLYFYWYRQILGQKVEFLVSFYNNEISEKSEIFDDQFSVERPDGSNFTLKIRSTKLEDSAMYFCASRGGRLNTEAFFGQGTRLTVV.

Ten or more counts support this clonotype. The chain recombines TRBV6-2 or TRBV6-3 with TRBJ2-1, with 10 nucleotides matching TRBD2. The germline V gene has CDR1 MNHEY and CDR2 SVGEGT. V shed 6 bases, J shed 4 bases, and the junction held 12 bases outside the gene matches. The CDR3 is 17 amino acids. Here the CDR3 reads CASSQGKAGGKYNEQFF. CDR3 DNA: TGTGCCAGCAGCCAAGGGAAAGCGGGAGGGAAGTACAATGAGCAGTTCTTC.

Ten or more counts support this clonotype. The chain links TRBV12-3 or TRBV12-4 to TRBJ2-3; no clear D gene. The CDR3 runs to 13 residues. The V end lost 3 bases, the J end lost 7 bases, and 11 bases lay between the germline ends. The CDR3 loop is CASSLTGFYTQYF. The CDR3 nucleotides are TGTGCCAGCAGTTTGACCGGGTTTTATACGCAGTATTTT.

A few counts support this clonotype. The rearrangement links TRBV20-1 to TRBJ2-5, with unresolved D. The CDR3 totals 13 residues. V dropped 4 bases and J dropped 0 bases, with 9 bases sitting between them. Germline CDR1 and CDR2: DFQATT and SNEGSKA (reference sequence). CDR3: CSAILDHQETQYF. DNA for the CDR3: TGCAGTGCTATACTGGACCACCAAGAGACCCAGTACTTC.

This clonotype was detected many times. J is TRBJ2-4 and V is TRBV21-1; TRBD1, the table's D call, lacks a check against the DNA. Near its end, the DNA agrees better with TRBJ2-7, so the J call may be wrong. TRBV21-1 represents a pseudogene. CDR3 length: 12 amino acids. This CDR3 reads CASSKVRGEQYF. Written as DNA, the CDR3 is TGTGCCAGCAGCAAAGTCCGGGGCGAGCAGTACTTC.

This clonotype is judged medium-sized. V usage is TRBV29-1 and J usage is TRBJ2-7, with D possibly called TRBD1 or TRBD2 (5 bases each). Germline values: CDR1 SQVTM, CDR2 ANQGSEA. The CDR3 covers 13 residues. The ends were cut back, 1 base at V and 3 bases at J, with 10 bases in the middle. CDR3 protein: CSVEAGGYYEQYF. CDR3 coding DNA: TGCAGCGTTGAAGCTGGGGGTTACTACGAGCAGTACTTC.

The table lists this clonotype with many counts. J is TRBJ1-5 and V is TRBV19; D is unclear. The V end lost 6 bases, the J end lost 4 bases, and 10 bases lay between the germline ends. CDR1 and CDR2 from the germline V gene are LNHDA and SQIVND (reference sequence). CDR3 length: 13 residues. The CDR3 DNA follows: TGTGCCAGTAGCCGAGGATTAAATCAGCCCCAGCATTTT. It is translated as CASSRGLNQPQHF. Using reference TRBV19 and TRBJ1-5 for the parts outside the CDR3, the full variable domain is DGGITQSPKYLFRKEGQNVTLSCEQNLNHDAMYWYRQDPGQGLRLIYYSQIVNDFQKGDIAEGYSVSREKKESFPLTVTSAQKNPTAFYLCASSRGLNQPQHFGDGTRLSIL.

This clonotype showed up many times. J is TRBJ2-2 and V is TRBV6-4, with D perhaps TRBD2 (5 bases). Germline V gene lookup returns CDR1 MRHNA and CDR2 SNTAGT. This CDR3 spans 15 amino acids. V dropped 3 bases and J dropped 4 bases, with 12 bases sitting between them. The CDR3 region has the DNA TGTGCCAGCAGTGATAAGGGAGAGGGCACCGGGGAGCTGTTTTTT. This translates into CASSDKGEGTGELFF.

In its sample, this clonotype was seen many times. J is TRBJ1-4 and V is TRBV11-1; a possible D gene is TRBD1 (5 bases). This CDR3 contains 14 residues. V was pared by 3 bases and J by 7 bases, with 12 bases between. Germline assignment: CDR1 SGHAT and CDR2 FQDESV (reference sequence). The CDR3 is CASSFSDGGEKLFF. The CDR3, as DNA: TGTGCCAGCAGCTTCTCGGATGGGGGTGAAAAACTGTTTTTT.